This T cell receptor beta chain is from a study of OX40 agonist ivuxolimab in advanced cancers. Study-level background: Patients received intravenous ivuxolimab every 2 weeks at 0.01 to 10 mg/kg. Three patients showed partial responses: one hepatocellular carcinoma and two cutaneous melanoma cases.

The repertoire was sequenced with immunoSEQ multiplex PCR; TCRdb's copy has only in-frame clones and lacks some. The sample records 50,000 or so clones, approximately 90% being singletons. Findings and caveats of the study: Patients with a partial response at 0.1-3.0 mg/kg had among the lowest clonal expansion.

The CDR3 length is 18 residues. The germline V gene has CDR1 PRHDT and CDR2 FYEKMQ (reference sequence). With regard to this clone: What it binds is unknown.

The input for sequencing was CD4+ or CD8+ T cells sorted from blood, taken in a trial of the OX40 agonist ivuxolimab. This TCR was recovered from an adult with an advanced solid tumor such as melanoma, head and neck, liver or kidney cancer. This chain uses TRBV13 with TRBJ2-5; 9 bases fit TRBD2. The J call could be wrong; TRBJ2-7 is a better fit for the DNA end. The DNA for the CDR3 is TGTGCCAGCAGCTTAGTCGTTGGCGGGAGGGTTGGTTCCTACGAGCAGTACTTC. Protein sequence: CASSLVVGGRVGSYEQYF.